The present TCR beta chain was sequenced within a study of blood T cells in healthy people across ages. Study-level points and caveats: A greater number of naive CD4+ cells and higher diversity distinguished long-lived donors from aged donors. Lack of knowledge of donor CMV status possibly confounded expanded clonotype changes.

Through a sample-barcoded 5' primer and a J-beta primer mix, a second PCR was run for roughly 7 to 12 cycles. There were at least 2.5 million CDR3-containing paired-end reads obtained from each sample. TCRdb ran MiXCR on the 5' RACE reads and lists one entry per CDR3 protein. The data show nearly 800,000 distinct CDR3 sequences, with just over 55% seen just once and about a quarter held by the top ten. Germline CDR1 and CDR2: SGHVS and FNYEAQ. The CDR3 is made up of 16 amino acids. V lost 2 bases to trimming and J lost 2 bases, with 16 bases between them. Concerning this clonotype itself: As yet, its antigen is unknown.

The TCR comes from a man between 35 and 55 years old in good health. Material: blood. The chain combines TRBV7-6 with TRBJ2-7, with TRBD1 as a possible D gene (7 bases). CDR3 protein: CASSLMAPGGTYEQYF. DNA of the CDR3: TGTGCCAGCAGCTTAATGGCGCCAGGGGGGACCTACGAGCAGTACTTC.